Following are 14 T cell receptor beta chains from one sample sequenced in a study of blood T cell repertoires in COVID-19. Sequencing was performed with immunoSEQ multiplex PCR; in TCRdb, only in-frame clones are kept and a portion is missing. The repertoire consists of approximately 270,000 clones, with approximately 90% occurring once and the leading ten covering around 1.8%. The sample taken for sequencing was PBMCs or T cells enriched from blood (not recorded which). The receptor source for this set is a man aged 35 to 55 who had recovered from COVID-19.

The chain combines TRBV10-2 with TRBJ2-1; TRBD2 matches 9 bases. Trimming cost V 8 bases and J 3 bases; bases outside gene matches: 2. CDR1 is WSHSY and CDR2 is SAAADI in the germline V gene. CDR3 length equals 13 residues. This CDR3 reads CASLSGGYNEQFF. In nucleotides, the CDR3 is TGCGCCAGCCTTAGCGGGGGCTACAATGAGCAGTTCTTC.

The J gene is TRBJ1-5, the V gene TRBV27; 10 bases match TRBD1. CDR1 MNHEY and CDR2 SMNVEV come from the germline V gene (reference sequence). The J segment lost 0 bases and the V segment lost 3 bases, leaving 20 bases of the junction unmatched. This CDR3 has 22 amino acids. DNA of the CDR3: TGTGCCAGCAGTTTTCGCTTCCTTAACACCGGGACAGGGGATTATAGCAATCAGCCCCAGCATTTT. Amino acid sequence: CASSFRFLNTGTGDYSNQPQHF.

This chain links TRBV21-1 with TRBJ1-2. TRBV21-1 is a recognized pseudogene. This CDR3 has 15 amino acids. Written as DNA, the CDR3 is TGTGCCAGCAGCAAAGCCACTCTTTACCACTATGGCTACACCTTC. Translating it yields CASSKATLYHYGYTF.

The table lists this clone with a few counts. The V and J genes are TRBV2 and TRBJ2-7; 9 bases fit TRBD1. The J segment lost 5 bases and the V segment lost 3 bases, leaving 8 bases of the junction unmatched. CDR3 length equals 15 residues. Germline V gene sequence: CDR1 SNHLY, CDR2 FYNNEI. CDR3: CASSEKDRGGNEQYF. The DNA of the CDR3 is TGTGCCAGCAGTGAGAAGGACAGGGGAGGGAACGAGCAGTACTTC. Full variable domain (rest looked up from reference TRBV2 and TRBJ2-7): EPEVTQTPSHQVTQMGQEVILRCVPISNHLYFYWYRQILGQKVEFLVSFYNNEISEKSEIFDDQFSVERPDGSNFTLKIRSTKLEDSAMYFCASSEKDRGGNEQYFGPGTRLTVT.

This clone has at least ten counts. V usage is TRBV12-5 and J usage is TRBJ2-3, with 12 positions matching TRBD2. The V segment lost 2 bases and the J segment 7 bases; nucleotides outside the gene matches: 7. The germline V gene has CDR1 LGHNT and CDR2 FRNRAP. The CDR3 has 16 amino acids. Written as DNA, the CDR3 is TGTGCTAGTGGTTTGTCACGACTAGCGGGGGCGAATACGCAGTATTTT. It specifies CASGLSRLAGANTQYF.

This clone was counted a few times. V is TRBV30 and J is TRBJ1-3; no firm D call. Trimming cost V 5 bases and J 0 bases, with 11 bases left between them. Germline CDR1 is GTSNPN and CDR2 is SVGIG (reference sequence). There are 14 residues in the CDR3. In DNA, the CDR3 is TGTGCCTGGGGCCCAGGACTCTCTGGAAACACCATATATTTT. Its translation is CAWGPGLSGNTIYF.

The genes are TRBV10-3 and TRBJ1-6; D not resolved. This CDR3 is built from 16 residues. CDR1 is ENHRY, CDR2 SYGVKD, per germline. V gave up 4 bases and J gave up 7 bases, with 17 bases separating them. The CDR3 is CAISAVGGLNNSPLHF. The CDR3 coding sequence is TGTGCCATCAGTGCTGTAGGAGGACTTAACAATTCACCCCTCCACTTT.

The rearrangement links TRBV7-2 to TRBJ2-3; D is perhaps TRBD2 (6 bases). Germline CDR1 is SGHTA and CDR2 is FQGNSA. Trimming took 3 bases from V and 3 from J, leaving 10 bases between them. The CDR3 extends over 14 amino acids. DNA for the CDR3: TGTGCCAGCAGCTTCAGACTAGAAACAGATACGCAGTATTTT. Translation gives CASSFRLETDTQYF.

The chain links TRBV7-3 to TRBJ2-6; D ambiguous. The CDR3 is 15 residues long. Germline-derived CDR1 and CDR2 are SGHTA and FQGTGA. The V end was cut by 5 bases, the J end by 4 bases, with 12 bases between. The CDR3 nucleotides read TGTGCCAGCAGCAACACGGGTGCCGGGGCCAACGTCCTGACTTTC. Amino acids: CASSNTGAGANVLTF.

This chain links TRBV9 with TRBJ1-6; a weak D match, TRBD1 (6 bases). Trimming left V 0 bases short and J 5 bases short, with 9 bases between. This CDR3 region has 15 residues. CDR1 is SGDLS and CDR2 is YYNGEE in the germline V gene. CDR3 loop: CASSVETGHNSPLHF. In DNA form, the CDR3 reads TGTGCCAGCAGCGTAGAAACAGGGCATAATTCACCCCTCCACTTT.

The chain employs TRBV14 and TRBJ1-1; 10 nucleotides match TRBD1. The CDR3 runs to 16 residues. V lost 3 bases, J lost 6 bases, and 10 bases stayed unmatched. In germline, CDR1 is SGHDN, CDR2 FVKESK. This CDR3 is CASSHWDRGNTAEAFF. The CDR3 region has the DNA TGTGCCAGCAGCCACTGGGACAGGGGAAATACCGCTGAAGCTTTCTTT.

V usage is TRBV19 and J usage is TRBJ2-7, with D maybe TRBD2 (5 bases). CDR1 LNHDA and CDR2 SQIVND come from the germline V gene (reference sequence). The CDR3 is made up of 16 amino acids. The ends were cut back, 4 bases at V and 0 bases at J, with 16 bases in the middle. The CDR3 DNA is TGTGCCAGTAGTACCACCCTTGAGGGAAGCTCCTACGAGCAGTACTTC. Its protein product is CASSTTLEGSSYEQYF.

This clone was seen only once. This chain uses TRBV27 with TRBJ1-2, with a possible D match to TRBD1 (6 bases). Germline V gene data show CDR1 as MNHEY and CDR2 as SMNVEV (reference sequence). The length of the CDR3 is 12 residues. V gave up 6 bases and J gave up 6 bases, with 11 bases separating them. The CDR3 region has the DNA TGTGCCAGCAGGGAGGCAGGGGATGGCTACACCTTC. Encoded protein: CASREAGDGYTF.

The chain uses TRBV3-1 (or the pseudogene TRBV3-2) and TRBJ2-7, with 9 bases aligning to TRBD2. The germline CDR1 and CDR2 sequences are LGHDT and YNNKEL (reference sequence). This CDR3 spans 14 amino acids. Trimming cost V 4 bases and J 6 bases; bases outside gene matches: 7. The CDR3 sequence: CASSLLREGREQYF. DNA of the CDR3: TGTGCCAGCAGCCTCTTGCGGGAGGGCCGCGAGCAGTACTTC.